This is a list of T cell receptor beta chains from one sample in a study of T-cell reconstitution after alpha-beta-depleted transplantation in children. TCRdb re-called the PCR reads through MiXCR, storing one row per CDR3 protein. The sample carries almost 600,000 distinct CDR3 sequences, about a quarter recorded once. Sequenced here: PBMCs, sampled before TCRalphabeta/CD19-depleted stem cell transplant. These receptors came from a boy in the first two years of life with Wiskott-Aldrich syndrome, due to receive a stem cell transplant. The CDR3 runs from the conserved cysteine through the conserved F or W. The D gene is left open where the match is weak. Only part of the rows carry a size: once, few, many, or a class if the clone is expanded.

v_call: TRBV7-9; j_call: TRBJ2-5; cdr3_length: 14; clone_size: NA; d_call: NA; cdr3_aa: CASSFGRQGETQYF; cdr3_nt: TGTGCCAGCAGCTTTGGGAGGCAGGGGGAGACCCAGTACTTC
v_call: TRBV6-1; j_call: TRBJ2-2; cdr3_length: 15; clone_size: NA; d_call: TRBD1; cdr3_aa: CATSGQGASTGELFF; cdr3_nt: TGTGCCACCTCCGGACAGGGAGCGAGCACCGGGGAGCTGTTTTTT
v_call: TRBV5-1; j_call: TRBJ1-2; cdr3_length: 13; clone_size: NA; d_call: NA; cdr3_aa: CASSHRDGYGYTF; cdr3_nt: TGCGCCAGCAGCCACCGTGATGGCTATGGCTACACCTTC
v_call: TRBV5-1; j_call: TRBJ2-2; cdr3_length: 15; clone_size: few; d_call: NA; cdr3_aa: CASSRGTSWPGELFF; cdr3_nt: TGCGCCAGCAGCAGAGGGACCAGTTGGCCCGGGGAGCTGTTTTTT
v_call: TRBV25-1; j_call: TRBJ1-2; cdr3_length: 15; clone_size: few; d_call: TRBD1; cdr3_aa: CASSDGGQSNYGYTF; cdr3_nt: TGTGCCAGCAGTGATGGGGGACAGTCTAACTATGGCTACACCTTC
v_call: TRBV29-1; j_call: TRBJ1-2; cdr3_length: 11; clone_size: few; d_call: NA; cdr3_aa: CSGRDYEGYTF; cdr3_nt: TGCAGCGGCCGGGACTATGAGGGCTACACCTTC
v_call: TRBV5-5; j_call: TRBJ1-2; cdr3_length: 14; clone_size: NA; d_call: NA; cdr3_aa: CASSLSQAVYGYTF; cdr3_nt: TGTGCCAGCAGCTTGTCACAGGCGGTTTATGGCTACACCTTC
v_call: TRBV5-1; j_call: TRBJ2-3; cdr3_length: 15; clone_size: NA; d_call: NA; cdr3_aa: CASSLAVSTTDTQYF; cdr3_nt: TGCGCCAGCAGCTTGGCAGTCTCAACCACAGATACGCAGTATTTT
v_call: TRBV20-1; j_call: TRBJ2-1; cdr3_length: 15; clone_size: NA; d_call: NA; cdr3_aa: CSAIGRTRSYNEQFF; cdr3_nt: TGCAGTGCTATAGGGCGGACCCGCTCCTACAATGAGCAGTTCTTC
v_call: TRBV5-1; j_call: TRBJ2-3; cdr3_length: 15; clone_size: few; d_call: NA; cdr3_aa: CASSFDAASTDTQYF; cdr3_nt: TGCGCCAGCAGCTTCGATGCGGCTAGCACAGATACGCAGTATTTT
v_call: TRBV6-5; j_call: TRBJ2-1; cdr3_length: 16; clone_size: few; d_call: NA; cdr3_aa: CASSYSAVLSYNEQFF; cdr3_nt: TGTGCCAGCAGTTACTCGGCGGTCTTGTCCTACAATGAGCAGTTCTTC
v_call: TRBV6-1; j_call: TRBJ2-7; cdr3_length: 14; clone_size: few; d_call: TRBD2; cdr3_aa: CASKETSGSYEQYF; cdr3_nt: TGTGCCAGCAAGGAGACTAGCGGGTCCTACGAGCAGTACTTC
v_call: TRBV19; j_call: TRBJ2-5; cdr3_length: 15; clone_size: NA; d_call: NA; cdr3_aa: CASSIRDRTLETQYF; cdr3_nt: TGTGCCAGTAGTATCCGAGACAGAACTCTAGAGACCCAGTACTTC
v_call: TRBV19; j_call: TRBJ2-2; cdr3_length: 15; clone_size: NA; d_call: NA; cdr3_aa: CASRPHGSFAGELFF; cdr3_nt: TGTGCCAGTAGACCCCATGGTAGTTTCGCCGGGGAGCTGTTTTTT
v_call: TRBV4-1; j_call: TRBJ1-4; cdr3_length: 16; clone_size: NA; d_call: NA; cdr3_aa: CASSQVPGSPNEKLFF; cdr3_nt: TGCGCCAGCAGCCAAGTCCCAGGCTCACCGAATGAAAAACTGTTTTTT
v_call: TRBV18; j_call: TRBJ2-7; cdr3_length: 17; clone_size: few; d_call: TRBD2; cdr3_aa: CASSYTLAGGPINEQYF; cdr3_nt: TGTGCCAGCTCCTACACCTTAGCGGGAGGGCCGATAAACGAGCAGTACTTC
v_call: TRBV5-4; j_call: TRBJ2-5; cdr3_length: 17; clone_size: once; d_call: TRBD2; cdr3_aa: CASSSGTSGRGEETQYF; cdr3_nt: TGTGCCAGCAGTTCCGGGACTAGCGGGAGAGGGGAAGAGACCCAGTACTTC
v_call: TRBV7-9; j_call: TRBJ2-7; cdr3_length: 14; clone_size: NA; d_call: TRBD1; cdr3_aa: CASSDRQGYDEQYF; cdr3_nt: TGTGCCAGCAGCGATCGACAGGGTTACGACGAGCAGTACTTC
v_call: TRBV7-9; j_call: TRBJ2-5; cdr3_length: 14; clone_size: NA; d_call: NA; cdr3_aa: CASSWGYPGETQYF; cdr3_nt: TGTGCCAGCAGCTGGGGATACCCTGGAGAGACCCAGTACTTC
v_call: TRBV7-8; j_call: TRBJ1-1; cdr3_length: 14; clone_size: NA; d_call: NA; cdr3_aa: CASRVQTMNTEAFF; cdr3_nt: TGTGCCAGCAGGGTACAGACAATGAACACTGAAGCTTTCTTT
v_call: TRBV7-9; j_call: TRBJ2-7; cdr3_length: 14; clone_size: NA; d_call: NA; cdr3_aa: CASSFYKGTNEQYF; cdr3_nt: TGTGCCAGCAGCTTTTATAAGGGGACAAACGAGCAGTACTTC
v_call: TRBV11-3; j_call: TRBJ2-1; cdr3_length: 14; clone_size: few; d_call: TRBD2; cdr3_aa: CASSKREGRSEQFF; cdr3_nt: TGTGCCAGCAGTAAGCGGGAGGGCCGGAGTGAGCAGTTCTTC
v_call: TRBV24-1; j_call: TRBJ2-1; cdr3_length: 16; clone_size: few; d_call: TRBD2; cdr3_aa: CATSDQSGSSYNEQFF; cdr3_nt: TGTGCCACCAGTGATCAAAGCGGGAGCTCCTACAATGAGCAGTTCTTC
v_call: TRBV29-1; j_call: TRBJ2-7; cdr3_length: 14; clone_size: NA; d_call: TRBD2; cdr3_aa: CSCLPGLAGDEQYF; cdr3_nt: TGCAGCTGTTTACCGGGACTAGCGGGAGACGAGCAGTACTTC
v_call: TRBV4-2; j_call: TRBJ1-5; cdr3_length: 15; clone_size: NA; d_call: NA; cdr3_aa: CASSQERQPNQPQHF; cdr3_nt: TGTGCCAGCAGCCAAGAGAGGCAGCCCAATCAGCCCCAGCATTTT
v_call: TRBV3-1; j_call: TRBJ2-7; cdr3_length: 17; clone_size: NA; d_call: TRBD1; cdr3_aa: CASSLGRGPVISYEQYF; cdr3_nt: TGTGCCAGCAGCCTCGGAAGGGGGCCAGTTATCTCCTACGAGCAGTACTTC
v_call: TRBV5-5; j_call: TRBJ2-5; cdr3_length: 17; clone_size: NA; d_call: TRBD2; cdr3_aa: CASSFRLAGGPGETQYF; cdr3_nt: TGTGCCAGCAGCTTCCGACTAGCGGGAGGGCCAGGGGAGACCCAGTACTTC
v_call: TRBV10-3; j_call: TRBJ2-5; cdr3_length: 14; clone_size: few; d_call: NA; cdr3_aa: CAIRGTQNQETQYF; cdr3_nt: TGTGCCATCCGCGGTACCCAAAACCAAGAGACCCAGTACTTC
v_call: TRBV5-1; j_call: TRBJ2-7; cdr3_length: 18; clone_size: NA; d_call: TRBD2; cdr3_aa: CASSFGRTPALAVYEQYF; cdr3_nt: TGCGCCAGCAGCTTTGGTCGGACACCAGCACTAGCGGTCTACGAGCAGTACTTC
v_call: TRBV12-3/TRBV12-4; j_call: TRBJ2-2; cdr3_length: 13; clone_size: NA; d_call: NA; cdr3_aa: CASSLILDGELFF; cdr3_nt: TGTGCCAGCAGTCTGATCCTCGACGGGGAGCTGTTTTTT
v_call: TRBV12-3/TRBV12-4; j_call: TRBJ2-1; cdr3_length: 16; clone_size: NA; d_call: NA; cdr3_aa: CASSSGSFSSYNEQFF; cdr3_nt: TGTGCCAGCAGCTCCGGGAGTTTTAGCAGCTACAATGAGCAGTTCTTC
v_call: TRBV5-1; j_call: TRBJ1-5; cdr3_length: 14; clone_size: NA; d_call: TRBD1; cdr3_aa: CASSLGTGTQPQHF; cdr3_nt: TGCGCCAGCAGCTTGGGGACAGGGACTCAGCCCCAGCATTTT
v_call: TRBV5-1; j_call: TRBJ1-4; cdr3_length: 16; clone_size: NA; d_call: TRBD1; cdr3_aa: CASSAGQGISNEKLFF; cdr3_nt: TGCGCCAGCAGCGCGGGACAGGGAATCTCTAATGAAAAACTGTTTTTT
v_call: TRBV5-1; j_call: TRBJ2-7; cdr3_length: 12; clone_size: few; d_call: NA; cdr3_aa: CASSWDGREQYF; cdr3_nt: TGCGCCAGCAGCTGGGACGGCCGCGAGCAGTACTTC
v_call: TRBV3-1; j_call: TRBJ2-5; cdr3_length: 15; clone_size: once; d_call: NA; cdr3_aa: CASSQFVGGQETQYF; cdr3_nt: TGTGCCAGCAGCCAATTTGTTGGGGGGCAAGAGACCCAGTACTTC
v_call: TRBV12-3/TRBV12-4; j_call: TRBJ1-1; cdr3_length: 15; clone_size: NA; d_call: NA; cdr3_aa: CASSLWGGKNTEAFF; cdr3_nt: TGTGCCAGCAGTCTCTGGGGCGGAAAGAACACTGAAGCTTTCTTT
v_call: TRBV29-1; j_call: TRBJ2-7; cdr3_length: 14; clone_size: few; d_call: NA; cdr3_aa: CSAAGPGVLYEQYF; cdr3_nt: TGCAGCGCCGCGGGGCCGGGAGTACTATACGAGCAGTACTTC
v_call: TRBV20-1; j_call: TRBJ2-2; cdr3_length: 12; clone_size: NA; d_call: TRBD1; cdr3_aa: CSAGQVVGELFF; cdr3_nt: TGCAGTGCAGGACAGGTTGTCGGGGAGCTGTTTTTT
v_call: TRBV5-1; j_call: TRBJ1-1; cdr3_length: 15; clone_size: NA; d_call: TRBD1; cdr3_aa: CASSPQGPADTEAFF; cdr3_nt: TGCGCCAGCAGTCCACAGGGGCCGGCCGACACTGAAGCTTTCTTT
v_call: TRBV18; j_call: TRBJ2-7; cdr3_length: 12; clone_size: few; d_call: NA; cdr3_aa: CASSPELGEQYF; cdr3_nt: TGTGCCAGCTCACCGGAGCTGGGGGAGCAGTACTTC
v_call: TRBV7-9; j_call: TRBJ1-4; cdr3_length: 14; clone_size: few; d_call: NA; cdr3_aa: CASSLSEAGEKLFF; cdr3_nt: TGTGCCAGCAGCTTAAGTGAGGCGGGGGAAAAACTGTTTTTT
v_call: TRBV11-2; j_call: TRBJ2-4; cdr3_length: 18; clone_size: NA; d_call: NA; cdr3_aa: CASSLLQTGGVAKNIQYF; cdr3_nt: TGTGCCAGCAGCTTGCTCCAAACAGGGGGGGTAGCCAAAAACATTCAGTACTTC
v_call: TRBV5-1; j_call: TRBJ1-2; cdr3_length: 15; clone_size: NA; d_call: TRBD1; cdr3_aa: CASSLAGQGAYGYTF; cdr3_nt: TGCGCCAGCAGCTTGGCGGGACAGGGGGCCTATGGCTACACCTTC
v_call: TRBV21-1; j_call: TRBJ2-7; cdr3_length: 15; clone_size: few; d_call: NA; cdr3_aa: CASSKDAGENYEQYF; cdr3_nt: TGTGCCAGCAGCAAAGACGCAGGGGAAAACTACGAGCAGTACTTC
v_call: TRBV7-6; j_call: TRBJ2-7; cdr3_length: 12; clone_size: NA; d_call: NA; cdr3_aa: CASSLAGSQQYF; cdr3_nt: TGTGCCAGCAGCTTAGCCGGGAGTCAGCAGTACTTC
v_call: TRBV7-9; j_call: TRBJ1-5; cdr3_length: 15; clone_size: many; d_call: NA; cdr3_aa: CASSLGAGGNQPQHF; cdr3_nt: TGTGCCAGCAGTTTAGGCGCCGGTGGCAATCAGCCCCAGCATTTT
v_call: TRBV27; j_call: TRBJ2-3; cdr3_length: 17; clone_size: few; d_call: NA; cdr3_aa: CASSRRVHGAGDDTQYF; cdr3_nt: TGTGCCAGCAGTCGCCGAGTCCATGGGGCAGGGGATGATACGCAGTATTTT
v_call: TRBV5-1; j_call: TRBJ2-1; cdr3_length: 16; clone_size: NA; d_call: TRBD2; cdr3_aa: CASSVLGTSGSNEQFF; cdr3_nt: TGCGCCAGCAGCGTGCTCGGGACTAGCGGGTCAAATGAGCAGTTCTTC
v_call: TRBV5-6; j_call: TRBJ2-1; cdr3_length: 16; clone_size: few; d_call: NA; cdr3_aa: CASSLDAALGYNEQFF; cdr3_nt: TGTGCCAGCAGCTTGGACGCGGCCCTAGGTTACAATGAGCAGTTCTTC
v_call: TRBV29-1; j_call: TRBJ2-5; cdr3_length: 15; clone_size: NA; d_call: NA; cdr3_aa: CSVEDGLGRGETQYF; cdr3_nt: TGCAGCGTTGAAGATGGACTAGGCAGGGGAGAGACCCAGTACTTC
v_call: TRBV7-9; j_call: TRBJ2-1; cdr3_length: 17; clone_size: NA; d_call: NA; cdr3_aa: CASSLGPGGLVDNEQFF; cdr3_nt: TGTGCCAGCAGCTTAGGCCCCGGGGGATTAGTAGACAATGAGCAGTTCTTC
v_call: TRBV9; j_call: TRBJ2-1; cdr3_length: 14; clone_size: NA; d_call: NA; cdr3_aa: CASSVGTDYNEQFF; cdr3_nt: TGTGCCAGCAGCGTAGGAACTGACTACAATGAGCAGTTCTTC
v_call: TRBV15; j_call: TRBJ2-5; cdr3_length: 14; clone_size: NA; d_call: NA; cdr3_aa: CATSRGRSGETQYF; cdr3_nt: TGTGCCACCAGCAGAGGGCGGAGTGGAGAGACCCAGTACTTC